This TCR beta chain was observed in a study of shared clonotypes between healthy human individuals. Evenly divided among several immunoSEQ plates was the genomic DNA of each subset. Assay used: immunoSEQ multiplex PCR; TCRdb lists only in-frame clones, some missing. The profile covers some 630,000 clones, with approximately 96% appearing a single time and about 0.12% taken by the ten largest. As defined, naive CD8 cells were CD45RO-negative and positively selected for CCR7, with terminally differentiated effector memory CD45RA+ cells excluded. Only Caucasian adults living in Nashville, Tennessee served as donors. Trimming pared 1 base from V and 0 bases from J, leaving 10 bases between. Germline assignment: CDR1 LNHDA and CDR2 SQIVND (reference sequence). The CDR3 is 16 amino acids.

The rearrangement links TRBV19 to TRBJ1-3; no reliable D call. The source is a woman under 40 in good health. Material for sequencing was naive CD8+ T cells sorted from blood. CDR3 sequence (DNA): TGTGCCAGTAGTATAGTCCACCCCGGCTCTGGAAACACCATATATTTT. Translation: CASSIVHPGSGNTIYF.